Listed here is a single T cell receptor beta chain. Its antigen remains unknown. Each PCR contained spiked synthetic TR CDR3 controls spanning every V-J pairing. Data came from immunoSEQ multiplex PCR; TCRdb stores just in-frame clones and leaves some out. Of fewer than 35,000 clones listed, around 90% are singletons. This sample was included in a study of multiple sclerosis patients with progressive multifocal leukoencephalopathy. The study's findings and limits: No common TRBV or TRBJ usage or pairing appeared at PML.

The time point here: about a year of natalizumab therapy. Prior interferon beta treatment was universal, and the PML patients were all female. T1 marks 6 months and T2 marks 12 months of natalizumab therapy. This CDR3 comprises 17 residues. Losses at the gene ends were 3 bases for V and 3 bases for J; bases not matched to a gene: 9. In germline, CDR1 is MGHDK, CDR2 SYGVNS. The genes are TRBV25-1 and TRBJ2-7; TRBD1 agrees at 12 bases. This receptor was obtained from a human donor with multiple sclerosis. This specimen was PBMCs, taken from a patient treated with natalizumab. CDR3 in DNA: TGTGCCAGCAGTGACGGGACAGGGGGCCCCCGAAGCTACGAGCAGTACTTC. Translation: CASSDGTGGPRSYEQYF.